The 32 T cell receptor beta chains reported below all come from one sample, sequenced in a study of cytomegalovirus exposure and HLA in healthy donors. Assay: immunoSEQ multiplex PCR; the TCRdb copy retains only in-frame clones and omits some. The sample lists roughly 120,000 clones; more than 85% were seen once. What was sequenced was PBMCs. These receptors all come from a man aged 18 to 35 in good health and CMV-seropositive.

The chain joins TRBV5-4 to TRBJ2-3, with 8 nucleotides matching TRBD2. CDR3 size: 16 residues. J gave up 2 bases and V 1 base, and 6 bases lay outside the gene matches. Per germline, CDR1 SGHNT and CDR2 YYREEE (reference sequence). CDR3 in amino acids: CASSLSGGLDTDTQYF. For the CDR3, the DNA is TGTGCCAGCAGCTTGTCGGGGGGGCTAGACACAGATACGCAGTATTTT.

The rearrangement joins TRBV4-1 to TRBJ1-2, with D possibly matching TRBD1 (5 bases). This CDR3 comprises 15 residues. The germline CDR1 and CDR2 sequences are MGHRA and YSYEKL. Trimming pared 4 bases from V and 2 bases from J, leaving 14 bases between. CDR3 protein: CASSLNGRVNYGYTF. The CDR3 DNA reads as TGCGCCAGCAGCCTGAACGGCAGGGTGAACTATGGCTACACCTTC.

This chain connects TRBV7-2 to TRBJ1-2; tentative D call: TRBD1 (5 bases). Germline CDR1 is SGHTA and CDR2 is FQGNSA. The CDR3 has 14 amino acids. Trimming left V 1 base short and J 7 bases short, with 13 bases between. CDR3 in DNA: TGTGCCAGCAGCTTAGGAGGGGAGGTGCGTGGCTACACCTTC. Its protein is CASSLGGEVRGYTF.

The J gene is TRBJ2-5, the V gene TRBV21-1; TRBD2, the table's D call, was not compared with the DNA. TRBV21-1 is given as a pseudogene. The CDR3 has 16 residues. CDR3 sequence: CATQGLAGLGGETQYF. For the CDR3, the DNA is TGTGCCACCCAGGGACTAGCGGGGTTGGGCGGAGAGACCCAGTACTTC.

V is TRBV9 and J is TRBJ1-1, with TRBD1 matching 9 bases. This CDR3 contains 15 residues. Germline lookup yields CDR1 SGDLS and CDR2 YYNGEE. V shed 3 bases and J 1 base; nucleotides not matched to a gene: 4. DNA of the CDR3: TGTGCCAGCAGCGGGACAGGGGTTCGGAACACTGAAGCTTTCTTT. Residues: CASSGTGVRNTEAFF.

In its sample, this clone was seen once. The chain combines TRBV4-1 with TRBJ2-7; D remains unclear. Germline CDR1 and CDR2: MGHRA and YSYEKL. This CDR3 comprises 16 residues. V lost 0 bases, J lost 0 bases, and 12 bases lay in between. The chain's CDR3 is CASSQEVVLSSYEQYF. DNA for the CDR3: TGCGCCAGCAGCCAAGAGGTGGTCCTGAGCTCCTACGAGCAGTACTTC.

The J gene is TRBJ2-2, the V gene TRBV6-6; TRBD2 matches 8 bases. The V gene's germline CDR1 is MNHNY and CDR2 SVGAGI (reference sequence). CDR3 length equals 16 residues. V lost 4 bases to trimming and J lost 6 bases; unmatched junction nucleotides: 10. This chain's CDR3 is CASSFRLGLVSGELFF. CDR3 bases: TGTGCCAGCAGTTTTAGGTTGGGACTAGTGTCCGGGGAGCTGTTTTTT.

The chain carries TRBV27 and TRBJ1-2; tentative D call: TRBD1 (5 bases). The CDR3 totals 14 residues. Germline CDR1 reads MNHEY; CDR2 reads SMNVEV (reference sequence). V lost 6 bases and J lost 3, with 14 bases in between. CDR3 nucleotide sequence: TGTGCCAGCAGACCCAGCGGGACGTACTATGGCTACACCTTC. This codes for CASRPSGTYYGYTF.

The rearrangement uses TRBV5-3 and TRBJ1-1; D unclear. TRBV5-3 is identified as an open reading frame with a role that is uncertain. V shed 5 bases and J shed 8 bases, with 13 bases lying between them. The CDR3 has 12 residues. The CDR3 DNA reads as TGTGCCAGAAGTTTCCGGCCCAGGGAAGCTTTCTTT. Translation gives CARSFRPREAFF.

The chain uses TRBV5-4 and TRBJ2-3, with 8 bases identical to TRBD2. The CDR3 is 18 amino acids. V dropped 4 bases and J dropped 0; count of bases not matched to a gene: 13. Germline-derived CDR1 and CDR2 are SGHNT and YYREEE (reference sequence). The DNA for the CDR3 is TGTGCCAGCAGCCCCCTAGCGGGTACGATATATAGCACAGATACGCAGTATTTT. This sequence encodes CASSPLAGTIYSTDTQYF. Using reference TRBV5-4 and TRBJ2-3 for the parts outside the CDR3, the full variable domain is ETGVTQSPTHLIKTRGQQVTLRCSSQSGHNTVSWYQQALGQGPQFIFQYYREEENGRGNFPPRFSGLQFPNYSSELNVNALELDDSALYLCASSPLAGTIYSTDTQYFGPGTRLTVL.

This chain connects TRBV4-2 to TRBJ1-5; no clear D gene. Trimming removed 0 bases at V and 5 bases at J, with 14 bases between. Germline loops: CDR1 LGHNA, CDR2 YNFKEQ. The CDR3 length is 16 residues. CDR3 bases: TGTGCCAGCAGCCAAGATCCGGGGAGGGCGGATCAGCCCCAGCATTTT. It is translated as CASSQDPGRADQPQHF.

This clone came up once. The rearrangement links TRBV5-1 to TRBJ2-5; D perhaps matches TRBD1 (6 bases). The CDR3 covers 14 residues. Germline loops: CDR1 SGHRS, CDR2 YFSETQ. Trimming left V 3 bases short and J 5 bases short, with 14 bases between. CDR3 nucleotide sequence: TGCGCCAGCAGCTCACAGGGAGAACGGGAGACCCAGTACTTC. It codes for CASSSQGERETQYF.

The chain links TRBV27 to TRBJ1-1; weak D call: TRBD1 (5 bases). In germline, CDR1 is MNHEY, CDR2 SMNVEV (reference sequence). The V and J ends lost 8 bases and 8 bases respectively, with 24 bases between them. The CDR3 has 15 amino acids. In DNA, the CDR3 is TGTGCCAGCCGCTATACCTTGGGCCGTGGGGGGGAAGCTTTCTTT. This codes for CASRYTLGRGGEAFF.

Worth noting for this clone: Within the sample, other DNA sequences also encode this same CDR3. V and J are TRBV4-1 and TRBJ2-7; TRBD1 matches at 8 bases. The germline V gene encodes CDR1 MGHRA and CDR2 YSYEKL. There are 15 residues in the CDR3. V gave up 5 bases and J gave up 1 base; unmatched junction bases: 7. The DNA of the CDR3 is TGCGCCAGCAGCAAAATGACAGGGGCATCCTACGAGCAGTACTTC. Protein product: CASSKMTGASYEQYF.

The rearrangement links TRBV13 to TRBJ2-7, with D maybe TRBD2 (5 bases). The germline V gene has CDR1 PRHDT and CDR2 FYEKMQ (reference sequence). There are 15 residues in the CDR3. V lost 0 bases and J lost 6, with 15 bases in between. The CDR3 DNA reads TGTGCCAGCAGCTTAGGCGCAGCGGCCCTGAGCGAGCAGTACTTC. It codes for CASSLGAAALSEQYF. The full variable domain, with the rest looked up from reference TRBV13 and TRBJ2-7, is AAGVIQSPRHLIKEKRETATLKCYPIPRHDTVYWYQQGPGQDPQFLISFYEKMQSDKGSIPDRFSAQQFSDYHSELNMSSLELGDSALYFCASSLGAAALSEQYFGPGTRLTVT.

The DNA of the CDR3 is TGCGCCAGCAGCTACTTATCTGATACGCAGTATTTT. Translated, it gives CASSYLSDTQYF. The V and J genes are TRBV10-1 and TRBJ2-3; D not certain. This CDR3 has 12 amino acids. The germline V and J ends were trimmed by 6 bases and 6 bases, with 10 bases remaining between them. Germline loops: CDR1 WNHNN, CDR2 SYGVQD (reference sequence).

The J gene is TRBJ2-2, the V gene TRBV5-4; D gene ambiguous. V was cut by 0 bases and J by 4 bases, with 7 bases left in between. CDR1 and CDR2 (germline): SGHNT, YYREEE (reference sequence). CDR3 length: 14 residues. CDR3 nucleotide sequence: TGTGCCAGCAGCTTGGCCGGTACCACCGGGGAGCTGTTTTTT. Residues: CASSLAGTTGELFF.

The V and J genes are TRBV5-1 and TRBJ1-1; D is possibly TRBD1 (5 bases). V gave up 0 bases and J gave up 9 bases, with 15 bases separating them. Germline CDR1 reads SGHRS; CDR2 reads YFSETQ. The CDR3 sequence is 14 residues long. The CDR3 nucleotides are TGCGCCAGCAGCTTGGTCGTGGGGAGGGGTAAAGCTTTCTTT. Its protein is CASSLVVGRGKAFF.

The chain uses TRBV7-2 and TRBJ2-7; 7 nucleotides align to TRBD1. V gave up 1 base and J gave up 1 base; unmatched junction bases: 4. Germline values: CDR1 SGHTA, CDR2 FQGNSA. The CDR3 covers 15 residues. CDR3 sequence (DNA): TGTGCCAGCAGCTTAGTCGGGACAGAATCCTACGAGCAGTACTTC. Its protein is CASSLVGTESYEQYF. The variable domain in full, with the rest retrieved from reference TRBV7-2 and TRBJ2-7, is GAGVSQSPSNKVTEKGKDVELRCDPISGHTALYWYRQSLGQGLEFLIYFQGNSAPDKSGLPSDRFSAERTGGSVSTLTIQRTQQEDSAVYLCASSLVGTESYEQYFGPGTRLTVT.

This chain connects TRBV7-8 to TRBJ2-1, with TRBD2 identical over 12 bases. The CDR3 has 18 amino acids. Germline CDR1 SGHVS, CDR2 FQNEAQ. J lost 4 bases, V lost 5 bases, and 12 bases had no gene match. The CDR3 region is CASSRTASGGAVYNEQFF. In DNA form, the CDR3 reads TGTGCCAGCAGCCGGACCGCTAGCGGGGGGGCAGTGTACAATGAGCAGTTCTTC.

J is TRBJ1-1 and V is TRBV5-1, with TRBD1 matching over 12 bases. V shed 5 bases, J shed 3 bases, and the junction held 11 bases outside the gene matches. Germline V lookup: CDR1 SGHRS, CDR2 YFSETQ. There are 17 residues in the CDR3. CDR3 loop: CASSTDGTGGVDTEAFF. CDR3 DNA: TGCGCCAGCAGTACAGATGGGACAGGGGGCGTGGACACTGAAGCTTTCTTT.

The CDR3 is CASSLLSGANVLTF. For the CDR3, the DNA is TGTGCCAGCAGTCTTCTCTCTGGGGCCAACGTCCTGACTTTC. This chain links TRBV6-5 with TRBJ2-6; D remains unclear. Germline V gene sequence: CDR1 MNHEY, CDR2 SVGAGI. Trimming removed 5 bases from V and 0 bases from J, with 5 bases in between. The CDR3 is 14 residues long.

J is TRBJ2-7 and V is TRBV5-5; 9 positions match TRBD1. Trimming at V came to 6 bases and at J to 6 bases, leaving 16 bases not matched to a gene. Germline lookup yields CDR1 SGHKS and CDR2 YYEKEE (reference sequence). The CDR3 sequence is 16 residues long. DNA for the CDR3: TGTGCCAGCACCACCGGGCGGGACAGGGTTTCGGGCGAGCAGTACTTC. Its translation: CASTTGRDRVSGEQYF.

The chain has TRBV7-2 and TRBJ1-1, with D perhaps TRBD1 (5 bases). V was shortened by 1 base and J by 4 bases, with 10 bases between the two germline ends. This CDR3 has 14 residues. Germline V lookup: CDR1 SGHTA, CDR2 FQGNSA. As DNA, the CDR3 is TGTGCCAGCAGCTTAGTGGGCAGGGCCACTGAAGCTTTCTTT. Translation gives CASSLVGRATEAFF.

The chain combines TRBV5-6 with TRBJ2-5, with a possible D match to TRBD2 (6 bases). The CDR3 is 17 amino acids. Between the trimmed V and J ends, which lost 0 bases and 3 bases, there was a span of 18 bases. The germline V gene has CDR1 SGHDT and CDR2 YYEEEE. The chain's CDR3 is CASSLVGSGLAKETQYF. In DNA, the CDR3 is TGTGCCAGCAGCTTGGTGGGTAGCGGCCTCGCCAAAGAGACCCAGTACTTC.

This rearrangement joins TRBV11-2 to TRBJ2-7; 9 nucleotides align to TRBD1. Germline CDR1 SGHAT, CDR2 FQNNGV. This CDR3 comprises 15 residues. V trimming: 4 bases; J trimming: 3 bases; junction bases outside the gene matches: 7. CDR3: CASSSGTGPFYEQYF. Here the CDR3 DNA reads TGTGCCAGCAGCTCGGGGACAGGGCCTTTCTACGAGCAGTACTTC.

The V gene is TRBV4-1, the J gene TRBJ2-1, with 8 nucleotides matching TRBD2. The germline V gene has CDR1 MGHRA and CDR2 YSYEKL. The CDR3 extends over 15 amino acids. Unmatched junction bases numbered 4, after V lost 0 bases and J lost 6 bases. In DNA form, the CDR3 reads TGCGCCAGCAGCCAAGATTACGGGGGGGCCAATGAGCAGTTCTTC. Amino acids: CASSQDYGGANEQFF.

The rearrangement links TRBV15 to TRBJ1-2; TRBD1 matches at 8 bases. Germline V lookup: CDR1 LNHNV, CDR2 YYDKDF (reference sequence). The CDR3 runs 15 residues. The trim removed 4 bases at V and 4 bases at J, leaving 8 bases unmatched. CDR3 sequence (DNA): TGTGCCACCAGCAAGGCCCGACAGGGGCCCTATGGCTACACCTTC. It encodes CATSKARQGPYGYTF.

The gene calls are TRBV7-8 and TRBJ1-5; 8 nucleotides match TRBD1. Germline V CDR1 and CDR2: SGHVS, FQNEAQ. The CDR3 has 16 residues. The J segment lost 6 bases and the V segment lost 0 bases, leaving 7 bases of the junction unmatched. CDR3: CASSLAKVGTGQPQHF. As DNA, the CDR3 is TGTGCCAGCAGCTTAGCGAAGGTTGGGACAGGTCAGCCCCAGCATTTT.

The rearrangement uses TRBV7-9 and TRBJ1-1; D possibly corresponds to TRBD1 (5 bases). Germline values: CDR1 SEHNR, CDR2 FQNEAQ (reference sequence). Trimming removed 1 base from V and 4 bases from J, with 13 bases in between. CDR3 length equals 15 residues. CDR3 loop: CASSLGQGWSTEAFF. Written as DNA, the CDR3 is TGTGCCAGCAGCTTAGGTCAGGGCTGGAGCACTGAAGCTTTCTTT.

V usage is TRBV7-8 and J usage is TRBJ1-1; D remains ambiguous. The germline CDR1 and CDR2 sequences are SGHVS and FQNEAQ. V was cut by 1 base and J by 2 bases, with 14 bases left in between. The CDR3 spans 16 residues. CDR3 sequence: CASSLGSVGVNTEAFF. DNA of the CDR3: TGTGCCAGCAGCTTAGGGTCGGTCGGGGTTAACACTGAAGCTTTCTTT.

This chain links TRBV5-4 with TRBJ2-5, with 7 nucleotides matching TRBD2. Per germline, CDR1 SGHNT and CDR2 YYREEE (reference sequence). After removal of 3 bases from V and 0 bases from J, the junction contained 5 bases not matched to a gene. The CDR3 consists of 15 residues. In nucleotides, the CDR3 is TGTGCCAGCAGCTGGGGGGGTTTTGACCAAGAGACCCAGTACTTC. It codes for CASSWGGFDQETQYF.